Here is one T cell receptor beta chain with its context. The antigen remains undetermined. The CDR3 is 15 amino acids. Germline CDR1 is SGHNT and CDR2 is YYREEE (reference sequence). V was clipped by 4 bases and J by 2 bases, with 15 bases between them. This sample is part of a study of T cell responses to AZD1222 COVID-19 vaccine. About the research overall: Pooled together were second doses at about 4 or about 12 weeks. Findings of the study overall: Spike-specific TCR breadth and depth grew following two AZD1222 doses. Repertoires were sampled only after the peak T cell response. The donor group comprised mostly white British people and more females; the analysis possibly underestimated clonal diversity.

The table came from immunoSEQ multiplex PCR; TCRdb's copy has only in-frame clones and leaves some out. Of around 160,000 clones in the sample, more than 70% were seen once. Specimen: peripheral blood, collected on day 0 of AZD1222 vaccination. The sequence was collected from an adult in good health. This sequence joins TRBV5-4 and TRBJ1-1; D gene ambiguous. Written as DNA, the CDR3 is TGTGCCAGCAGCCTCTCGGGGAGGGTAAACACTGAAGCTTTCTTT. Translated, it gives CASSLSGRVNTEAFF.